This T cell receptor (beta chain) was captured by sequencing in a study of cytomegalovirus exposure and HLA in healthy donors listed by TCRdb under 2017. Looking at the study overall: In an earlier analysis of 450 to 750 of the donors, 250 to 350 Gb of sequence data and 95 million to 130 million unique TCR beta sequences from 180 million or so T cells were reported. Rather than drawing on any new phenotypic data, the later analysis identified candidate immune exposures from TCR beta sequences and the way those sequences occurred across donors. About 310 gigabases of sequencing data and tens of millions of unique TCR sequences were included in an early release covering 550 to 650 HLA-typed donors. In addition to the first cohort of 666 subjects, a separate validation cohort of approximately 130 different subjects was used. High-throughput TCR immunosequencing, statistical association of individual TCRs with disease status, and machine learning were combined to predict cytomegalovirus infection status. In a later analysis, previously published TCR beta repertoires from 550 to 750 donors were re-analyzed and high-resolution HLA genotyping was added so that TCR occurrence patterns could be studied. Among some 400 genotyped donors of the cohort, an average of about 240,000 unique TCR beta nucleotide sequences were sequenced per donor, roughly 18% of them non-productive. The genetic ancestry cluster associated with self-reported Caucasian donors included about 81% of the approximately 410 genotyped donors. The study was designed to test whether signatures of past pathogen exposure could be identified by cataloging public T cell receptors. Using immunosequencing, the study profiled T cell repertoires from fewer than 850 subjects and related those repertoires to cytomegalovirus serostatus. Donor age, sex, ethnicity and CMV serostatus were collected together with the repertoire data. Roughly 5 DR-DQ haplotypes were treated as single units for association and clustering because of strong linkage in the cohort. Both class I and class II loci were covered by HLA typing, at four-digit resolution. All discovery cohort repertoires had been generated using a single sequencing platform. An earlier analysis of roughly 580 of the donors used high-throughput TCR beta sequencing to judge whether each TCR beta V gene segment behaved as functional or pseudogenic. Genome-wide SNP genotypes for about three fifths of the roughly 670 donors were used in a later genetic analysis, which treated that subset as a discovery cohort. Typing coverage differed by locus: A, B, C, DRB1 and DQB1 were typed in about 629-640 donors, DQA1 in about 500, DPA1 in around 600, and DPB1 in about 450. Beyond this particular receptor, the publication reports: A further reported finding was that TCR beta sequences accurately predicted the HLA-A and HLA-B alleles for most subjects in the first cohort. According to a later genetic analysis, donors in an Asian-associated ancestry cluster had fewer N-insertions in productive TCRs than the approximately 670-donor mean. When HLA alleles, especially DR and DQ, strongly co-occurred, attributing TCR associations to individual alleles was difficult. A later analysis associated 15,000 to 20,000 TCR beta sequences with specific HLA alleles at a false discovery rate of 0.05. In an earlier analysis of 587 of the donors, most TCR beta V segments appeared in productive rearrangements about 87% or about 30% of the time, broadly matching IMGT annotations. The 87-base-pair reads could not distinguish some IMGT-functional V segments, including TRBV6-2 and TRBV6-3, so those segments were excluded. A later analysis found that HLA-associated TCR beta chains were more clonally expanded and had lower generation probabilities than equally common non-associated chains. The authors suggested that the approach could potentially be generalized to other disease states and immunological phenotypes. The sequencing pipeline was judged likely to have produced a cluster of highly shared sequence variants as a technical artifact. In the study, some 160 TCR beta chains were listed as associated with cytomegalovirus. The cohort was sequenced for TCR beta chains only, and without alpha or paired-chain data the features that could be detected were limited. Across donors, most TCR sequences were observed very rarely, whereas some public TCRs were present in many individuals. Several of the top co-occurrence clusters appeared to be linked to parvovirus B19, influenza, CMV and Epstein-Barr virus, according to a later analysis. Cytomegalovirus status was reported to be diagnosed by the classifier with high specificity and sensitivity in both the original and validation cohorts. In a later analysis, TCR association rates were found to vary across HLA loci, with the most associated TCRs seen for DRB1 alleles and the fewest for HLA-C alleles. Because counts were too low, seventeen rarely observed V segments, including chromosome 9 orphons, were excluded from the earlier analysis of 587 of the donors. Because HLA typing was unavailable for some donors at each locus, only the typed subset was used in association tests. Correlated functional status among segregating V segments might be attributable to linkage disequilibrium, but an unknown experimental factor could not be ruled out. The presence/absence analyses assumed that sequencing depth was roughly uniform across donors, and that assumption may not be true. Immune exposure information for the cohort was limited to CMV serostatus. A few of the identified cytomegalovirus-associated TCR beta chains were confirmed in vitro to be specific for cytomegalovirus antigens. Most CMV-associated TCR beta chains appeared to be HLA-restricted in a later analysis, and the HLA associations seemed to be driven largely by CMV exposure. A later genetic analysis associated a missense DCLRE1C variant with V-gene and J-gene trimming of TCR beta chains, and an independent cohort replicated the association.

Points on this clone: This receptor's antigen is unknown. The input lacks base qualities; no much larger clone sits a single base away.

The cohort was made up of hundreds of healthy bone marrow donors. At the time of sampling, every cohort member was nominally healthy, though immune exposures that went unrecorded were likely present. The donor tested CMV seronegative, placing the donor among the 350 or so seronegative members of the cohort. A peripheral blood sample was collected from each donor, and TCR beta sequencing was performed on peripheral blood mononuclear cells. Genomic DNA was extracted from the blood cell samples with the Qiagen DNeasy Blood Extraction Kit. Library construction relied on the immunoSEQ multiplex PCR assay. For the multiplex PCR, a mixture combining 60 forward primers for TCR Vbeta segments and 13 reverse primers for TCR Jbeta segments was used. Amplification of the CDR3 region of rearranged TCR beta genes was performed with a multiplex PCR assay on genomic DNA. The amplified TCR beta libraries were sequenced on the Illumina HiSeq System as 87-base-pair reads. On the study's bioinformatics: In a later analysis, some 80 million unique TCR beta chains were counted across the approximately 670 repertoires, and around 11 million of these chains were shared by at least two donors. Raw reads were error-corrected and collapsed into unique sequences by a nearest-neighbor algorithm in which closely related sequences were merged to remove PCR and sequencing errors. CDR3 sequences were aligned to IMGT reference sequences to assign V, D and J gene segments. For a sequence to be retained, a match of at least six nucleotides to both a V gene segment and a J gene segment was required. Rearrangements were called productive when the CDR3 lacked stop codons and stayed in frame with V and J; all others were non-productive. Following IMGT convention, CDR3 was defined as the stretch from the second conserved V-encoded cysteine to the conserved J-encoded phenylalanine. The earlier analysis of around 640 of the donors excluded sequences that lacked an unambiguous match to a single V gene segment. In an earlier analysis of 587 of the donors, a V segment was called functional when productive rearrangements were above 56.7%, and segregating when the standard deviation between donors exceeded 5%. To diagnose cytomegalovirus status from the catalog of TCR beta chain sequences, a statistical classification framework was built. In a later analysis, TCR nucleotide sequences were compared against IMGT/GENE-DB human TR gene sequences so that V and J genes could be assigned. Using the TCRdist pipeline, a later analysis assigned CDR3 sequences along with most-parsimonious VDJ recombination scenarios. A later analysis defined each TCR beta chain by its CDR3 amino acid sequence plus V-gene family, and excluded reads lacking a unique V-gene family. A later analysis removed 600 or so highly shared, low-generation-probability nucleotide sequences to deal with suspected cross-contamination and a sequencing artifact. For each public chain, a later analysis derived a clonal expansion index from normalized ranks of inferred template counts within each repertoire. In a later analysis, generation probabilities were computed using a VDJ recombination model fitted to out-of-frame rearrangements, and the results were checked against IGoR. A later analysis scored TCR-TCR, TCR-HLA and TCR-CMV co-occurrence with hypergeometric tests, applying a repertoire-size bias correction to TCR pairs. In a later analysis, false discovery rates were estimated by permuting HLA or CMV assignments 20 times. In a later analysis, co-occurring TCRs were grouped with DBSCAN, and TCRdist sequence similarity was added when clustering was performed within HLA-allele-positive subsets. Repertoires with fewer than 30,000 or more than 120,000 public chains, plus five repertoires with anomalous nucleotide sharing, were excluded from co-occurrence clustering. Not all clones reach the TCRdb copy of this immuneACCESS table, which keeps in-frame sequences only. Checked studies attribute under half of the gap to unresolved V genes and leave the rest unexplained. V and J calls and clone size are copied from that table; D and trimming were computed from the DNA. The sample profile shows about 86,000 clones; about three quarters of them were found once. The ten largest account for under 8.5% of the sample.

V has 0 bases trimmed and J has 4 bases trimmed; junction bases matching no gene number 5. The germline V gene (reference sequence) specifies LNHNV as CDR1 and YYDKDF as CDR2. The CDR3 runs 17 residues from the cysteine to the phenylalanine. The DNA shown is the 51-base CDR3, in frame from base 1. The receptor chain draws on TRBV15 and TRBJ2-6; 8 central nucleotides agree with TRBD1. Sequencing was carried out using PBMCs. This TCR derives from a man aged 55 to 70 in good health and CMV-seronegative. The nucleotide sequence is TGTGCCACCAGCAGAGAGGCAGGGGGCTTCGGGGCCAACGTCCTGACTTTC. It translates to CATSREAGGFGANVLTF.